One and the same sample provided the 27 T cell receptor beta chains below, sequenced in a study of blood T cell repertoires in COVID-19. Clones were sequenced by immunoSEQ multiplex PCR, and TCRdb holds only the in-frame ones, with some missing. The sample includes hundreds of thousands of clones, roughly 90% of them seen just once. Source material: PBMCs or T cells enriched from blood (not recorded which). These receptors all stem from a woman in her 40s who had recovered from COVID-19.

This chain uses TRBV29-1 with TRBJ1-5; D may be TRBD1 (6 bases). Germline CDR1 reads SQVTM; CDR2 reads ANQGSEA. V was trimmed by 6 bases and J by 3 bases, leaving 12 bases between them. This CDR3 has 13 amino acids. CDR3 loop: CSVGTQNNQPQHF. The CDR3 bases are TGCAGCGTAGGGACACAAAACAATCAGCCCCAGCATTTT.

V usage is TRBV15 and J usage is TRBJ1-1, with TRBD1 matching 7 bases. Germline V gives CDR1 LNHNV, CDR2 YYDKDF (reference sequence). The CDR3 runs to 16 residues. V lost 2 bases and J lost 4; bases outside the gene matches: 10. CDR3 region: CATSRSRQGVGTEAFF. In nucleotides, the CDR3 is TGTGCCACCAGCAGAAGTCGACAGGGAGTTGGCACTGAAGCTTTCTTT.

This rearrangement joins TRBV28 to TRBJ2-7; tentative D call: TRBD1 (6 bases). The ends were cut back, 2 bases at V and 6 bases at J, with 14 bases in the middle. Per the germline V gene, CDR1 is MDHEN and CDR2 is SYDVKM. This CDR3 has 14 amino acids. The CDR3 sequence is CASSLTGSISEQYF. As DNA, the CDR3 is TGTGCCAGCAGTTTAACAGGGAGTATATCCGAGCAGTACTTC.

The rearrangement uses TRBV5-6 and TRBJ1-1, with 7 bases fitting TRBD1. The CDR3 covers 16 residues. Germline CDR1 is SGHDT and CDR2 is YYEEEE. V lost 2 bases to trimming and J lost 1 base; unmatched junction nucleotides: 8. The CDR3: CASSFNPGQRNTEAFF. Here the CDR3 DNA reads TGTGCCAGCAGCTTCAACCCGGGACAGAGGAACACTGAAGCTTTCTTT. Variable domain in full (rest from reference TRBV5-6 and TRBJ1-1): DAGVTQSPTHLIKTRGQQVTLRCSPKSGHDTVSWYQQALGQGPQFIFQYYEEEERQRGNFPDRFSGHQFPNYSSELNVNALLLGDSALYLCASSFNPGQRNTEAFFGQGTRLTVV.

This clone showed up just once. This chain uses TRBV6-5 with TRBJ2-2, with D tentatively TRBD2 (5 bases). The CDR3 runs to 15 residues. Trimming took off 8 bases at V and 2 bases at J, with 15 bases between the two ends. CDR1 and CDR2 (germline): MNHEY, SVGAGI. CDR3 sequence reads: CASFDYRPNTGELFF. DNA of the CDR3: TGTGCCAGCTTCGACTACAGACCAAACACCGGGGAGCTGTTTTTT.

V usage is TRBV18 and J usage is TRBJ2-7; D is undetermined. V dropped 5 bases and J dropped 1 base, with 12 bases sitting between them. CDR1 is KGHSH, CDR2 LQKENI, per germline. This CDR3 contains 14 residues. In nucleotides, the CDR3 is TGTGCCAGCTCAGTAGCCGAGCAGTCCTACGAGCAGTACTTC. Its protein product is CASSVAEQSYEQYF.

Comments on this clone: The same CDR3 can be traced to other DNA sequences in this sample. The V and J genes are TRBV19 and TRBJ1-4, with D tentatively TRBD1 (6 bases). The CDR3 has 14 amino acids. The V gene's germline CDR1 is LNHDA and CDR2 SQIVND (reference sequence). The V end lost 3 bases, the J end lost 4 bases, and 9 bases lay between the germline ends. The CDR3 nucleotides are TGTGCCAGTAGTATCCGAGGGGGTAATGAAAAACTGTTTTTT. Translating it yields CASSIRGGNEKLFF.

This clone was seen a handful of times. This CDR3 is CSAVAAYNEQFF. The CDR3 DNA reads TGCAGCGCCGTCGCGGCCTACAATGAGCAGTTCTTC. This chain links TRBV29-1 with TRBJ2-1; no reliable D call. CDR1 and CDR2 from the germline V gene are SQVTM and ANQGSEA. V was pared by 7 bases and J by 2 bases, with 9 bases between. The CDR3 extends over 12 amino acids.

The chain has TRBV3-1 (or the pseudogene TRBV3-2) and TRBJ2-1, with TRBD1 matching 7 bases. V trimming: 1 base; J trimming: 6 bases; junction bases outside the gene matches: 3. The CDR3 has 14 residues. Germline loops: CDR1 LGHDT, CDR2 YNNKEL (reference sequence). The CDR3 DNA reads TGTGCCAGCAGCCAAGTAAGACAGGGCAATGAGCAGTTCTTC. Translating it yields CASSQVRQGNEQFF.

The chain is built from TRBV18 and TRBJ2-7; 7 bases map to TRBD1. The CDR3 spans 15 residues. CDR1 and CDR2 from the germline V gene are KGHSH and LQKENI. The V segment lost 6 bases and the J segment 2 bases; nucleotides outside the gene matches: 10. CDR3 DNA sequence: TGTGCCAGCTCCCGAGAATCCGGGACAGCCTACGAGCAGTACTTC. Translation gives CASSRESGTAYEQYF.

The chain uses TRBV3-1 (or the pseudogene TRBV3-2) and TRBJ2-5; TRBD2 matches 8 bases. CDR1 and CDR2 (germline): LGHDT, YNNKEL (reference sequence). CDR3 length equals 15 residues. V lost 5 bases and J lost 5; bases outside the gene matches: 10. The CDR3 sequence is CASSKRGSDLETQYF. DNA for the CDR3: TGTGCCAGCAGCAAGCGGGGGTCCGATCTGGAGACCCAGTACTTC.

The chain links TRBV29-1 to TRBJ1-3; tentatively, D is TRBD1 (5 bases). V lost 4 bases, J lost 4 bases, and 11 bases lay in between. This CDR3 has 13 amino acids. Germline CDR1 reads SQVTM; CDR2 reads ANQGSEA. The CDR3 sequence is CSVGGAYGNTIYF. As DNA, the CDR3 is TGCAGCGTTGGCGGGGCGTACGGAAACACCATATATTTT.

The V call is TRBV5-4, the J call TRBJ2-1; 13 bases are shared with TRBD2. Germline V lookup: CDR1 SGHNT, CDR2 YYREEE (reference sequence). V lost 9 bases, J lost 9 bases, and 6 bases stayed unmatched. CDR3 length: 13 residues. Here the CDR3 reads CATGLAGAVEQFF. CDR3 sequence (DNA): TGTGCCACCGGACTAGCGGGGGCGGTTGAGCAGTTCTTC.

This chain uses TRBV12-3 or TRBV12-4 with TRBJ2-7; possible D gene TRBD2, 7 bases. This CDR3 has 13 amino acids. V was shortened by 6 bases and J by 7 bases, with 16 bases between the two germline ends. Written as DNA, the CDR3 is TGTGCCAGCAGGAGGGGGAGGGATCGAGAGCAGTACTTC. Translating gives CASRRGRDREQYF.

The chain links TRBV28 to TRBJ2-1; possible D gene TRBD2, 7 bases. V was shortened by 6 bases and J by 3 bases, with 15 bases between the two germline ends. CDR3 length: 15 amino acids. Germline lookup yields CDR1 MDHEN and CDR2 SYDVKM. The CDR3 DNA reads as TGTGCCAGCAGGGGAGGGGGACCCTTCTACAATGAGCAGTTCTTC. Amino acids: CASRGGGPFYNEQFF.

The chain couples TRBV7-9 to TRBJ2-7, with TRBD2 identical over 9 bases. Germline assignment: CDR1 SEHNR and CDR2 FQNEAQ (reference sequence). Losses at the gene ends were 4 bases for V and 0 bases for J; bases not matched to a gene: 4. The CDR3 totals 15 residues. This chain's CDR3 is CASSWSGGTSYEQYF. Here the CDR3 DNA reads TGTGCCAGCAGCTGGAGCGGGGGGACCTCCTACGAGCAGTACTTC.

This chain connects TRBV28 to TRBJ1-5; tentatively, D is TRBD1 (6 bases). Germline V lookup: CDR1 MDHEN, CDR2 SYDVKM. Trimming took 6 bases from V and 0 from J, leaving 18 bases between them. The CDR3 extends over 17 amino acids. The CDR3 nucleotides are TGTGCCAGCAGCCCCCGGGCAGGGGCTGGTAGCAATCAGCCCCAGCATTTT. Translation: CASSPRAGAGSNQPQHF.

The rearrangement links TRBV7-2 to TRBJ1-5; D is ambiguous. This CDR3 is 13 amino acids long. The V end was cut by 5 bases, the J end by 7 bases, with 12 bases between. The V gene's germline CDR1 is SGHTA and CDR2 FQGNSA. The CDR3 bases are TGTGCCAGCAGCCTCGGACTGCACCAGCCCCAGCATTTT. This translates into CASSLGLHQPQHF.

The rearrangement uses TRBV5-1 and TRBJ1-1; no clear D gene. V was cut by 4 bases and J by 7 bases, with 11 bases left in between. This CDR3 has 12 amino acids. Germline V gene lookup returns CDR1 SGHRS and CDR2 YFSETQ. DNA for the CDR3: TGCGCCAGCAGCCCAGACGGAGGTGAAGCTTTCTTT. Amino acid sequence: CASSPDGGEAFF.

The V and J genes are TRBV15 and TRBJ2-7; possible D gene TRBD2, 5 bases. The CDR3 has 17 amino acids. Germline CDR1 LNHNV, CDR2 YYDKDF (reference sequence). Trimming pared 1 base from V and 2 bases from J, leaving 18 bases between. CDR3 sequence reads: CATSRGEGRPHPYEQYF. The DNA of the CDR3 is TGTGCCACCAGCAGAGGAGAGGGAAGACCACATCCCTACGAGCAGTACTTC.

The rearrangement joins TRBV15 to TRBJ1-2; 7 nucleotides align to TRBD1. The V gene end was trimmed by 5 bases and the J gene end by 7 bases; junction bases not matched to a gene: 16. The CDR3 spans 16 residues. The V gene's germline CDR1 is LNHNV and CDR2 YYDKDF (reference sequence). The CDR3 DNA is TGTGCCACCAGCCCCTGGGGAATCGACAGGGAAGGTGGCTACACCTTC. Its protein is CATSPWGIDREGGYTF. The full variable domain, completed using reference TRBV15 and TRBJ1-2, is DAMVIQNPRYQVTQFGKPVTLSCSQTLNHNVMYWYQQKSSQAPKLLFHYYDKDFNNEADTPDNFQSRRPNTSFCFLDIRSPGLGDTAMYLCATSPWGIDREGGYTFGSGTRLTVV.

The chain joins TRBV28 to TRBJ2-3, with a possible D match to TRBD1 (6 bases). The germline gives CDR1 MDHEN, CDR2 SYDVKM. Trimming left V 3 bases short and J 5 bases short, with 18 bases between. The CDR3 is 16 amino acids. The CDR3 DNA reads as TGTGCCAGCAGTTTTAAACAGGGCCTACTGGGAGATACGCAGTATTTT. Protein: CASSFKQGLLGDTQYF.

The chain links TRBV5-1 to TRBJ2-3; TRBD1 aligns across 8 bases. V trimming: 4 bases; J trimming: 3 bases; junction bases outside the gene matches: 1. The CDR3 covers 13 residues. Germline V gene data show CDR1 as SGHRS and CDR2 as YFSETQ. The CDR3 here is CASSGQGTDTQYF. The CDR3 DNA is TGCGCCAGCAGCGGACAGGGTACAGATACGCAGTATTTT.

The gene calls are TRBV7-3 and TRBJ1-2, with D tentatively TRBD1 (6 bases). Germline assignment: CDR1 SGHTA and CDR2 FQGTGA. Trimming left V 6 bases short and J 7 bases short, with 15 bases between. This CDR3 contains 13 residues. The CDR3 bases are TGTGCCAGCAGTTTTGACAGGAATATTGGCTACACCTTC. Translation gives CASSFDRNIGYTF.

This chain uses TRBV6-2 or TRBV6-3 with TRBJ1-1, with a weak D call TRBD1 (5 bases). This CDR3 has 14 amino acids. Germline V gene sequence: CDR1 MNHEY, CDR2 SVGEGT. Trimming removed 4 bases at V and 4 bases at J, with 13 bases between. Written as DNA, the CDR3 is TGTGCCAGCAGTTTGGCGAGCGGGGCCACTGAAGCTTTCTTT. This gives the protein CASSLASGATEAFF.

This clone was seen a handful of times. The rearrangement joins TRBV30 to TRBJ1-1; D is ambiguous. The germline V and J ends were trimmed by 2 bases and 8 bases, with 9 bases remaining between them. CDR1 and CDR2 (germline): GTSNPN, SVGIG (reference sequence). The CDR3 is 11 amino acids. The CDR3 loop reads CAWSQFKEAFF. The CDR3 coding sequence is TGTGCCTGGAGTCAGTTCAAGGAAGCTTTCTTT.

The genes are TRBV3-1 (or the pseudogene TRBV3-2) and TRBJ2-5; D gene unclear. Germline loops: CDR1 LGHDT, CDR2 YNNKEL (reference sequence). The ends were cut back, 0 bases at V and 7 bases at J, with 9 bases in the middle. This CDR3 comprises 13 residues. The CDR3: CASSQDSSTTQYF. In DNA, the CDR3 is TGTGCCAGCAGCCAAGACAGTTCCACGACCCAGTACTTC.